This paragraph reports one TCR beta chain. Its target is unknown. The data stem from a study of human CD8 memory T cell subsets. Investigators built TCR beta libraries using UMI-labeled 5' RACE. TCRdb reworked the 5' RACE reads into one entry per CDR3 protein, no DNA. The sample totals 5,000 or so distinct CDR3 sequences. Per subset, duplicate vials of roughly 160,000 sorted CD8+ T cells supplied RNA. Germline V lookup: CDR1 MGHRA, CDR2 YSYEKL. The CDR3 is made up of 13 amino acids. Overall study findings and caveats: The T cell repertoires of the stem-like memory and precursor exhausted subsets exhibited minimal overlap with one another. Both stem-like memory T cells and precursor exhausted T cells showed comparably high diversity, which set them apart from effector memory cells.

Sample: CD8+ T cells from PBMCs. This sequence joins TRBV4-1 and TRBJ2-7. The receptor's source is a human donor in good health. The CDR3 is CASSQVDNYEQYF.